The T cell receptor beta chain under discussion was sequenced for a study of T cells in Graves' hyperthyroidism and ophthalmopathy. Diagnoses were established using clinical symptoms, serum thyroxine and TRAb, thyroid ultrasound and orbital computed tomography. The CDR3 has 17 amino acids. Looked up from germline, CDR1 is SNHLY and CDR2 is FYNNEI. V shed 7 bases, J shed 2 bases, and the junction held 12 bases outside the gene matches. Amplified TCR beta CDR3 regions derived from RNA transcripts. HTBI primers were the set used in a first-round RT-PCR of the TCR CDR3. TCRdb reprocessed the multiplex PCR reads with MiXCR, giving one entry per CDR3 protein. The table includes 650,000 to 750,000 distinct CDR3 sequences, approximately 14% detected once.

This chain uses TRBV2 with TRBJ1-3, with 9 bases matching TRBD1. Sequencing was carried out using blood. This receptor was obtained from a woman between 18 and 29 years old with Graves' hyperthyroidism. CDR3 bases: TGTGCCAGCAAACCCGGTGGGGACAGGGTTACTGGAAACACCATATATTTT. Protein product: CASKPGGDRVTGNTIYF.